What follows are 20 T cell receptor beta chains derived from one specimen sequenced in a study of identical twins. TCRdb called the 5' RACE reads again in MiXCR, with one record for every CDR3 protein. This table holds about 460,000 distinct CDR3 sequences, approximately 15% found once. The data were also submitted as part of a second study, on yellow fever vaccine responses in identical twins.

What was sequenced was CD4+ T cells sorted from blood. The receptors here all came from a woman under 30 in good health.

This clonotype was counted only a few times. The rearrangement uses TRBV6-2 or TRBV6-3 and TRBJ2-7; D gene uncertain. Germline V CDR1 and CDR2: MNHEY, SVGEGT. This CDR3 is 14 amino acids long. Trimming took 10 bases from V and 2 from J, leaving 18 bases between them. This CDR3 reads CAIRITQRTYEQYF. DNA of the CDR3: TGTGCCATCAGGATTACCCAGAGGACCTACGAGCAGTACTTC.

This clonotype was observed a handful of times. The J gene is TRBJ2-3, the V gene TRBV25-1; D is unclear. This CDR3 comprises 15 residues. V was pared by 2 bases and J by 0 bases, with 9 bases between. Per the germline V gene, CDR1 is MGHDK and CDR2 is SYGVNS. The CDR3 nucleotides read TGTGCCAGCAGTGAAACAGACCTAAGCACAGATACGCAGTATTTT. Protein: CASSETDLSTDTQYF. The whole variable domain, remainder taken from reference TRBV25-1 and TRBJ2-3, is EADIYQTPRYLVIGTGKKITLECSQTMGHDKMYWYQQDPGMELHLIHYSYGVNSTEKGDLSSESTVSRIRTEHFPLTLESARPSHTSQYLCASSETDLSTDTQYFGPGTRLTVL.

The chain couples TRBV25-1 to TRBJ2-2; 9 bases map to TRBD1. Germline V gene sequence: CDR1 MGHDK, CDR2 SYGVNS. V gave up 5 bases and J gave up 4 bases; unmatched junction bases: 8. The CDR3 runs to 16 residues. The CDR3 sequence is CASSLLTGGATGELFF. The CDR3 DNA follows: TGTGCCAGCAGTCTACTTACAGGGGGCGCCACCGGGGAGCTGTTTTTT. Variable domain in full (rest from reference TRBV25-1 and TRBJ2-2): EADIYQTPRYLVIGTGKKITLECSQTMGHDKMYWYQQDPGMELHLIHYSYGVNSTEKGDLSSESTVSRIRTEHFPLTLESARPSHTSQYLCASSLLTGGATGELFFGEGSRLTVL.

This clonotype was observed a handful of times. This chain connects TRBV5-1 to TRBJ2-5, with 8 bases lining up with TRBD2. V lost 5 bases, J lost 4 bases, and 10 bases stayed unmatched. The CDR3 has 15 amino acids. Germline CDR1 is SGHRS and CDR2 is YFSETQ. CDR3 DNA: TGCGCCAGCAGGCTTAATCCGGGAGGGTTAGAGACCCAGTACTTC. It encodes CASRLNPGGLETQYF.

This clonotype was found a few times. The chain joins TRBV20-1 to TRBJ2-7; 12 bases line up with TRBD2. Germline-derived CDR1 and CDR2 are DFQATT and SNEGSKA (reference sequence). The CDR3 extends over 14 amino acids. Germline trimming cut 3 bases from V and 2 bases from J; bases unmatched to any gene: 2. The CDR3 DNA sequence: TGCAGTGCTAGGGCTAGCGGGAGGGCCTACGAGCAGTACTTC. As protein: CSARASGRAYEQYF.

This clonotype was observed a few times. The junction and the germline gene differ at one end; a read error may be behind it. This chain uses TRBV14 with TRBJ2-6; 7 bases agree with TRBD1. Per germline, CDR1 SGHDN and CDR2 FVKESK. The CDR3 is 18 residues long. CDR3 sequence: CASSQYRGSSSEANVLTF. The CDR3 coding sequence is TGTGCCAGCAGCCAATACAGGGGTTCATCCTCTGAGGCCAACGTCCTGACTTTC.

This clonotype was seen repeatedly, ten times or more. The chain has TRBV29-1 and TRBJ2-2; unclear D gene. Germline V CDR1 and CDR2: SQVTM, ANQGSEA. The CDR3 loop spans 13 amino acids. V was shortened by 4 bases and J by 1 base, with 7 bases between the two germline ends. As DNA, the CDR3 is TGCAGCGTTGGTAGGCAGAACACCGGGGAGCTGTTTTTT. It specifies CSVGRQNTGELFF.

The rearrangement joins TRBV7-2 to TRBJ2-1, with D possibly matching TRBD1 (7 bases). The V end was cut by 8 bases, the J end by 7 bases, with 12 bases between. CDR3 length: 12 residues. Germline V gene lookup returns CDR1 SGHTA and CDR2 FQGNSA. This chain's CDR3 is CASGRDRNEQFF. CDR3 DNA: TGTGCCAGCGGGCGGGACAGAAATGAGCAGTTCTTC. Together with reference TRBV7-2 and TRBJ2-1, the CDR3 gives the full variable domain: GAGVSQSPSNKVTEKGKDVELRCDPISGHTALYWYRQSLGQGLEFLIYFQGNSAPDKSGLPSDRFSAERTGGSVSTLTIQRTQQEDSAVYLCASGRDRNEQFFGPGTRLTVL.

This clonotype turned up a few times. The J gene is TRBJ1-2, the V gene TRBV28; unclear D gene. The CDR3 length is 14 residues. V was shortened by 5 bases and J by 4 bases, with 14 bases between the two germline ends. Germline CDR1 reads MDHEN; CDR2 reads SYDVKM. The DNA of the CDR3 is TGTGCCAGCAGTACCCAGGACGGATTCTATGGCTACACCTTC. Its translation is CASSTQDGFYGYTF.

This clonotype was seen more than once but under ten times. The genes are TRBV28 and TRBJ2-7; possible D gene TRBD1, 5 bases. The CDR3 loop spans 17 amino acids. Germline V gives CDR1 MDHEN, CDR2 SYDVKM. Trimming stripped 3 bases from V and 4 bases from J, with 22 bases between. CDR3 coding DNA: TGTGCCAGCAGTTTGGCTGGGATGGGGCCAGATCTATACGAGCAGTACTTC. Translating it yields CASSLAGMGPDLYEQYF. Full variable domain (remainder filled in from reference TRBV28 and TRBJ2-7): DVKVTQSSRYLVKRTGEKVFLECVQDMDHENMFWYRQDPGLGLRLIYFSYDVKMKEKGDIPEGYSVSREKKERFSLILESASTNQTSMYLCASSLAGMGPDLYEQYFGPGTRLTVT.

This clonotype was observed a few times. The V gene is TRBV11-2, the J gene TRBJ2-1; D unresolved. This CDR3 is built from 14 residues. From germline, CDR1 is SGHAT and CDR2 FQNNGV. V lost 7 bases and J 9 bases, leaving 19 bases between the germline ends. The CDR3 DNA reads as TGTGCCAGCAACCAAGTTATTAGGTCAGGTGAGCAGTTCTTC. Translated, it gives CASNQVIRSGEQFF.

At least ten counts were recorded for this clonotype. The chain employs TRBV27 and TRBJ2-2; D tentatively fits TRBD1 or TRBD2 (5 bases each). The V gene lost 3 bases and the J gene lost 5 bases, with 16 bases spanning the gap. The CDR3 extends over 16 amino acids. Germline V gives CDR1 MNHEY, CDR2 SMNVEV (reference sequence). CDR3 sequence (DNA): TGTGCCAGCAGTTTTCGGGGCACTTCCTATACCGGGGAGCTGTTTTTT. Protein product: CASSFRGTSYTGELFF.

Remarks on this clonotype: A read error may account for a junction end that differs from germline. This sequence joins TRBV7-7 and TRBJ2-1, with D possibly being TRBD2 (5 bases). The CDR3 extends over 15 amino acids. Germline V lookup: CDR1 SSHAT, CDR2 FNYEAQ (reference sequence). The CDR3 region is CASSPKLGSYNEQFF. CDR3 sequence (DNA): TGTGCTAGCAGCCCTAAACTAGGGTCCTACAATGAGCAGTTCTTC.

This sequence joins TRBV29-1 and TRBJ2-5, with 9 bases lining up with TRBD2. From germline, CDR1 is SQVTM and CDR2 ANQGSEA. This CDR3 comprises 12 residues. The J segment lost 3 bases and the V segment lost 6 bases, leaving 2 bases of the junction unmatched. CDR3 sequence reads: CSVVAGEETQYF. CDR3 DNA sequence: TGCAGCGTCGTAGCGGGGGAAGAGACCCAGTACTTC.

This clonotype was counted between two and nine times. The chain has TRBV9 and TRBJ1-3, with D possibly being TRBD1 (6 bases). V was shortened by 0 bases and J by 0 bases, with 10 bases between the two germline ends. The CDR3 has 16 amino acids. From germline, CDR1 is SGDLS and CDR2 YYNGEE. The CDR3 nucleotides read TGTGCCAGCAGCGTAGCCGGGGGCCCCTCTGGAAACACCATATATTTT. It is translated as CASSVAGGPSGNTIYF.

This clonotype was counted a few times. This rearrangement joins TRBV28 to TRBJ2-3; 9 bases map to TRBD2. CDR1 and CDR2 from the germline V gene are MDHEN and SYDVKM. The CDR3 is made up of 15 amino acids. The V gene end was trimmed by 7 bases and the J gene end by 4 bases; junction bases not matched to a gene: 9. The CDR3 nucleotides read TGTGCCAGCAACGATGCGGGGGGGCCCTCAGATACGCAGTATTTT. Its translation: CASNDAGGPSDTQYF.

The chain joins TRBV5-1 to TRBJ2-5; 12 bases are shared with TRBD1. Germline V gene data show CDR1 as SGHRS and CDR2 as YFSETQ. The CDR3 contains 15 residues. V shed 4 bases, J shed 5 bases, and the junction held 6 bases outside the gene matches. For the CDR3, the DNA is TGCGCCAGCAGCCTAGGGACAGGGGGCCCTGAGACCCAGTACTTC. Translated: CASSLGTGGPETQYF.

The rearrangement links TRBV5-8 to TRBJ2-1; D unclear. CDR3 length: 16 residues. Per the germline V gene, CDR1 is SGHTS and CDR2 is YDEGEE. V lost 1 base to trimming and J lost 8 bases, with 19 bases between them. In DNA form, the CDR3 reads TGTGCCAGCAGCTTGCCCCATAGATCACCCGGAGATGAGCAGTTCTTC. Its translation is CASSLPHRSPGDEQFF.

The chain couples TRBV6-1 to TRBJ1-1; D perhaps matches TRBD1 (6 bases). Deletions cut 4 bases from V and 6 bases from J, with 15 bases between. The germline V gene has CDR1 MNHNS and CDR2 SASEGT. The CDR3 has 14 amino acids. CDR3 sequence reads: CASSVGGGKAEAFF. DNA for the CDR3: TGTGCCAGCAGTGTAGGGGGGGGCAAAGCTGAAGCTTTCTTT.

This clonotype was counted only a few times. The CDR3 coding sequence is TGTGCCAGCACCCAGGGGGAGGGGGAGACCCAGTACTTC. Translating it yields CASTQGEGETQYF. V is TRBV12-3 or TRBV12-4 and J is TRBJ2-5, with D perhaps assigned TRBD1 or TRBD2 (7 bases each). The CDR3 runs 13 residues. Trimming left V 7 bases short and J 5 bases short, with 14 bases between.